Below, 26 T cell receptor beta chains from the same sample are listed, as sequenced in a study of Tregs in tolerant kidney transplant recipients. Assay used: immunoSEQ multiplex PCR; TCRdb lists only in-frame clones, some missing. The table has tens of thousands of clones, roughly nine tenths seen once. The specimen comprised CD4+ T cells from blood, sampled before the transplant. The receptors derive from a human donor who received a combined kidney and bone marrow transplant.

The chain employs TRBV4-3 and TRBJ2-6; D not resolved. The germline V and J ends were trimmed by 4 bases and 2 bases, with 9 bases remaining between them. This CDR3 contains 15 residues. The germline V gene has CDR1 LGHNA and CDR2 YSLEER. The DNA of the CDR3 is TGCGCCAGCAGCCCCCAGTACGCTGGGGCCAACGTCCTGACTTTC. It specifies CASSPQYAGANVLTF.

V and J are TRBV7-3 and TRBJ2-3; 8 bases line up with TRBD2. J was trimmed by 3 bases and V by 0 bases; bases with no gene match: 8. Germline V lookup: CDR1 SGHTA, CDR2 FQGTGA. The CDR3 spans 17 residues. The CDR3 sequence is CASSLTLAGRGTDTQYF. The CDR3 bases are TGTGCCAGCAGCTTAACCTTAGCGGGAAGGGGGACAGATACGCAGTATTTT.

The CDR3, as DNA: TGTGCCAGCAGTGAATTTGCAGGGTCGTTCGTAGGGGGAACTGAAGCTTTCTTT. As protein: CASSEFAGSFVGGTEAFF. The genes are TRBV6-1 and TRBJ1-1, with D tentatively TRBD1 (6 bases). Per the germline V gene, CDR1 is MNHNS and CDR2 is SASEGT. V shed 2 bases and J shed 5 bases, with 24 bases lying between them. The CDR3 is 18 amino acids.

The chain's CDR3 is CASRLTWAGVGNEQFF. Here the CDR3 DNA reads TGTGCCAGCAGGCTAACCTGGGCAGGGGTGGGGAATGAGCAGTTCTTC. This rearrangement joins TRBV7-2 to TRBJ2-1; D may be TRBD1 (6 bases). The ends were cut back, 6 bases at V and 7 bases at J, with 22 bases in the middle. Germline CDR1 reads SGHTA; CDR2 reads FQGNSA. The CDR3 extends over 16 amino acids.

J is TRBJ1-1 and V is TRBV30, with D tentatively TRBD1 (6 bases). CDR3 length: 14 residues. From germline, CDR1 is GTSNPN and CDR2 SVGIG (reference sequence). Trimming took off 3 bases at V and 8 bases at J, with 19 bases between the two ends. This chain's CDR3 is CAWRPTGPGAEAFF. In DNA form, the CDR3 reads TGTGCCTGGAGACCAACAGGGCCCGGGGCGGAAGCTTTCTTT. Filled out from reference TRBV30 and TRBJ1-1, the complete variable domain reads SQTIHQWPATLVQPVGSPLSLECTVEGTSNPNLYWYRQAAGRGLQLLFYSVGIGQISSEVPQNLSASRPQDRQFILSSKKLLLSDSGFYLCAWRPTGPGAEAFFGQGTRLTVV.

The rearrangement uses TRBV7-8 and TRBJ2-2, with TRBD2 identical over 7 bases. V dropped 5 bases and J dropped 1; count of bases not matched to a gene: 7. Germline V gene lookup returns CDR1 SGHVS and CDR2 FQNEAQ. This CDR3 region has 16 residues. This chain's CDR3 is CASSPPASGNTGELFF. The CDR3 DNA follows: TGTGCCAGCAGCCCACCCGCTAGCGGGAACACCGGGGAGCTGTTTTTT. The full variable domain, its missing parts supplied by reference TRBV7-8 and TRBJ2-2, is GAGVSQSPRYKVAKRGQDVALRCDPISGHVSLFWYQQALGQGPEFLTYFQNEAQLDKSGLPSDRFFAERPEGSVSTLKIQRTQQEDSAVYLCASSPPASGNTGELFFGEGSRLTVL.

The chain links TRBV21-1 to TRBJ2-7; the table's D gene call, TRBD1, was not cross checked with the DNA. TRBV21-1 has pseudogene status. The CDR3 has 16 amino acids. In nucleotides, the CDR3 is TGTGCCAGCAGCAAAAGGAAGACAGGGGGGACCTACGAGCAGTACTTC. Translation: CASSKRKTGGTYEQYF.

The chain couples TRBV4-1 to TRBJ1-3; the match to TRBD1 covers 7 bases. The junction had 2 bases not matched to a gene; V was cut back by 1 base and J by 2 bases. In germline, CDR1 is MGHRA, CDR2 YSYEKL. This CDR3 contains 15 residues. The CDR3 nucleotides are TGCGCCAGCAGCCAAGGGCAGGGGGCTGGAAACACCATATATTTT. Translated, it gives CASSQGQGAGNTIYF.

The J gene is TRBJ2-7, the V gene TRBV28, with 8 bases identical to TRBD2. Looked up from germline, CDR1 is MDHEN and CDR2 is SYDVKM. CDR3 length equals 14 residues. V was pared by 3 bases and J by 4 bases, with 5 bases of the junction left unmatched. The CDR3 is CASSLGTRGYEQYF. The CDR3, as DNA: TGTGCCAGCAGTTTGGGGACTAGGGGGTACGAGCAGTACTTC.

As concerns this clone: Within the sample, other DNA sequences also encode this same CDR3. CDR3 sequence: CASSLVAGGSTDTQYF. The CDR3 bases are TGCGCCAGCAGCTTGGTGGCAGGGGGAAGCACAGATACGCAGTATTTT. The chain has TRBV5-1 and TRBJ2-3; 7 bases agree with TRBD1. The CDR3 runs 16 residues. The junction had 4 bases not matched to a gene; V was cut back by 0 bases and J by 0 bases. Per germline, CDR1 SGHRS and CDR2 YFSETQ.

The rearrangement uses TRBV5-5 and TRBJ2-1, with D possibly being TRBD2 (5 bases). V lost 2 bases and J lost 4, with 10 bases in between. CDR1 is SGHKS and CDR2 is YYEKEE in the germline V gene (reference sequence). CDR3 length equals 14 residues. As DNA, the CDR3 is TGTGCCAGCAGCTTTCGGGAACCTTACAATGAGCAGTTCTTC. This encodes CASSFREPYNEQFF. Complete variable domain (other parts from reference TRBV5-5 and TRBJ2-1): DAGVTQSPTHLIKTRGQQVTLRCSPISGHKSVSWYQQVLGQGPQFIFQYYEKEERGRGNFPDRFSARQFPNYSSELNVNALLLGDSALYLCASSFREPYNEQFFGPGTRLTVL.

V and J are TRBV19 and TRBJ2-5; a possible D gene is TRBD2 (5 bases). The V end lost 5 bases, the J end lost 5 bases, and 6 bases lay between the germline ends. This CDR3 has 11 amino acids. Germline loops: CDR1 LNHDA, CDR2 SQIVND (reference sequence). CDR3: CASSRGETQYF. CDR3 sequence (DNA): TGTGCCAGTAGTCGGGGTGAGACCCAGTACTTC.

This clone was detected only a few times. This sequence joins TRBV9 and TRBJ2-4; maybe TRBD1 (6 bases). There are 15 residues in the CDR3. V lost 0 bases and J 9 bases, leaving 16 bases between the germline ends. Germline V gene sequence: CDR1 SGDLS, CDR2 YYNGEE. The CDR3 nucleotides are TGTGCCAGCAGCGTAGGATCGCAGGGGCTAACCATTCAGTACTTC. Encoded protein: CASSVGSQGLTIQYF.

The chain is built from TRBV10-3 and TRBJ2-7; D is undetermined. CDR3 length equals 12 residues. V shed 8 bases and J shed 3 bases, with 11 bases lying between them. Germline CDR1 is ENHRY and CDR2 is SYGVKD. The CDR3 bases are TGTGCCATCGCAGCGACGCACTACGAGCAGTACTTC. Translated, it gives CAIAATHYEQYF.

This clone was seen just once. The V and J genes are TRBV7-2 and TRBJ2-7; D perhaps matches TRBD1 (8 bases). This CDR3 contains 16 residues. Trimming cost V 2 bases and J 4 bases, with 18 bases left between them. Germline loops: CDR1 SGHTA, CDR2 FQGNSA. The chain's CDR3 is CASSLSGQGGEYEQYF. CDR3 sequence (DNA): TGTGCCAGCAGCTTATCCGGACAGGGAGGGGAGTACGAGCAGTACTTC. Complete variable domain (other parts from reference TRBV7-2 and TRBJ2-7): GAGVSQSPSNKVTEKGKDVELRCDPISGHTALYWYRQSLGQGLEFLIYFQGNSAPDKSGLPSDRFSAERTGGSVSTLTIQRTQQEDSAVYLCASSLSGQGGEYEQYFGPGTRLTVT.

This clone was found once. The CDR3 region is CASSTIPRGQRQPQHF. As DNA, the CDR3 is TGTGCCAGCAGCACGATACCCAGGGGGCAGAGACAGCCCCAGCATTTT. J is TRBJ1-5 and V is TRBV5-8; 8 bases align to TRBD1. J lost 7 bases, V lost 4 bases, and 13 bases had no gene match. Germline V lookup: CDR1 SGHTS, CDR2 YDEGEE. The CDR3 consists of 16 residues.

This chain connects TRBV19 to TRBJ2-7; D not certain. This CDR3 contains 13 residues. The V and J ends lost 5 bases and 2 bases respectively, with 10 bases between them. Germline V gene data show CDR1 as LNHDA and CDR2 as SQIVND (reference sequence). For the CDR3, the DNA is TGTGCCAGTAGTGCGGATCGTGCCTACGAGCAGTACTTC. It is translated as CASSADRAYEQYF.

The chain couples TRBV5-6 to TRBJ1-2; perhaps TRBD1 as D (5 bases). V lost 0 bases and J lost 3, with 9 bases in between. Germline loops: CDR1 SGHDT, CDR2 YYEEEE. The CDR3 spans 14 residues. CDR3 coding DNA: TGTGCCAGCAGCTTGGCAGACAGTTACTATGGCTACACCTTC. This encodes CASSLADSYYGYTF.

This rearrangement joins TRBV30 to TRBJ2-2, with D possibly matching TRBD1 (6 bases). The V end was cut by 0 bases, the J end by 5 bases, with 13 bases between. The CDR3 loop spans 15 amino acids. CDR1 and CDR2 (germline): GTSNPN, SVGIG (reference sequence). The CDR3 nucleotides are TGTGCCTGGAGTGTAAGCGACAGGAGGACCGGGGAGCTGTTTTTT. It is translated as CAWSVSDRRTGELFF.

The chain is built from TRBV19 and TRBJ2-3; TRBD2 agrees at 10 bases. The J segment lost 4 bases and the V segment lost 3 bases, leaving 4 bases of the junction unmatched. The CDR3 extends over 15 amino acids. The germline CDR1 and CDR2 sequences are LNHDA and SQIVND (reference sequence). The CDR3 here is CASSISGRDADTQYF. The DNA of the CDR3 is TGTGCCAGTAGTATCAGCGGGAGGGACGCAGATACGCAGTATTTT.

This chain links TRBV2 with TRBJ1-2, with 7 bases aligning to TRBD1. Unmatched junction bases numbered 8, after V lost 7 bases and J lost 6 bases. The germline V gene encodes CDR1 SNHLY and CDR2 FYNNEI. This CDR3 contains 13 residues. In DNA, the CDR3 is TGTGCCAGCAAGACTACAGGGGTAAATGGCTACACCTTC. Amino acid sequence: CASKTTGVNGYTF.

The chain employs TRBV12-2 and TRBJ2-7; TRBD2 is the table's D call and was not checked against the DNA. TRBV12-2 is designated a pseudogene. The CDR3 has 18 residues. The CDR3 DNA reads as TGTGCAAGTCGCTTATTCCTCGTAGTTCTAGCGGGAGACTACGAGCAGTACTTC. It yields the protein CASRLFLVVLAGDYEQYF.

This chain links TRBV11-2 with TRBJ2-7, with TRBD1 as a possible D gene (6 bases). The CDR3 has 15 amino acids. Per germline, CDR1 SGHAT and CDR2 FQNNGV. The germline V and J ends were trimmed by 1 base and 0 bases, with 10 bases remaining between them. CDR3 in DNA: TGTGCCAGCAGCTTAGGACAGGCAACCTCCTACGAGCAGTACTTC. This gives the protein CASSLGQATSYEQYF.

The J gene is TRBJ2-1, the V gene TRBV27; 7 bases align to TRBD2. J gave up 0 bases and V 6 bases, and 5 bases lay outside the gene matches. This CDR3 contains 15 residues. Looked up from germline, CDR1 is MNHEY and CDR2 is SMNVEV (reference sequence). CDR3 nucleotide sequence: TGTGCCAGCAGGAAAGCGGGACTCTCCTACAATGAGCAGTTCTTC. Its translation: CASRKAGLSYNEQFF.

There are a few counts of this clone. The chain links TRBV6-1 to TRBJ1-4, with TRBD1 as a possible D gene (5 bases). V was shortened by 5 bases and J by 8 bases, with 15 bases between the two germline ends. CDR3 length equals 14 residues. Germline V gene sequence: CDR1 MNHNS, CDR2 SASEGT. The CDR3 is CASSMGGVGEKLFF. The CDR3 DNA reads TGTGCCAGCAGTATGGGGGGGGTCGGAGAAAAACTGTTTTTT.

The genes are TRBV6-5 and TRBJ2-3, with a tentative D call TRBD2 (6 bases). Germline lookup yields CDR1 MNHEY and CDR2 SVGAGI. V lost 2 bases and J 5 bases, leaving 17 bases between the germline ends. This CDR3 is 16 amino acids long. The CDR3 protein is CASSYTTGGGGDTQYF. DNA for the CDR3: TGTGCCAGCAGTTACACGACTGGGGGAGGAGGAGATACGCAGTATTTT.